A single sample gave rise to the 30 T cell receptor beta chains below, sequenced in a study of cytomegalovirus exposure and HLA in healthy donors. Use of 60 Vbeta and 13 Jbeta primers characterized the PCR. Clones were read by immunoSEQ multiplex PCR, and TCRdb kept only the in-frame ones, dropping some. The table lists approximately 76,000 clones, around three quarters of them singletons. The sample was PBMCs. All receptors derive from a man aged 25-45 years in good health and CMV-seronegative.

The chain combines TRBV27 with TRBJ1-4; D remains unclear. Trimming took 3 bases from V and 0 from J, leaving 5 bases between them. The CDR3 totals 14 residues. Germline CDR1 is MNHEY and CDR2 is SMNVEV (reference sequence). The CDR3 region is CASSFTATNEKLFF. CDR3 nucleotide sequence: TGTGCCAGCAGTTTCACAGCAACTAATGAAAAACTGTTTTTT.

The chain carries TRBV30 and TRBJ2-5, with 9 positions matching TRBD2. Germline assignment: CDR1 GTSNPN and CDR2 SVGIG (reference sequence). After removal of 0 bases from V and 4 bases from J, the junction contained 6 bases not matched to a gene. This CDR3 region has 15 residues. DNA of the CDR3: TGTGCCTGGAGTGTACGGGTAGCGGGGGCAGAGACCCAGTACTTC. Translation gives CAWSVRVAGAETQYF. The whole variable domain, filled in from reference TRBV30 and TRBJ2-5, reads SQTIHQWPATLVQPVGSPLSLECTVEGTSNPNLYWYRQAAGRGLQLLFYSVGIGQISSEVPQNLSASRPQDRQFILSSKKLLLSDSGFYLCAWSVRVAGAETQYFGPGTRLLVL.

The chain employs TRBV4-1 and TRBJ1-5; 8 bases are shared with TRBD1. This CDR3 spans 15 amino acids. Unmatched junction bases numbered 11, after V lost 6 bases and J lost 7 bases. Germline CDR1 MGHRA, CDR2 YSYEKL. The DNA for the CDR3 is TGCGCCAGCAGTTTTGGGTCAGGGGGCGACCAGCCCCAGCATTTT. It is translated as CASSFGSGGDQPQHF.

CDR3 residues: CASSLGADPRSYEQYF. For the CDR3, the DNA is TGTGCCAGCAGCTTGGGAGCGGACCCACGCTCCTACGAGCAGTACTTC. V usage is TRBV7-2 and J usage is TRBJ2-7; a weak D match, TRBD2 (5 bases). V lost 3 bases, J lost 0 bases, and 15 bases lay in between. This CDR3 contains 16 residues. Germline lookup yields CDR1 SGHTA and CDR2 FQGNSA.

This clone was counted between two and nine times. The V gene is TRBV7-2, the J gene TRBJ2-5; 14 positions agree with TRBD2. Germline V gene lookup returns CDR1 SGHTA and CDR2 FQGNSA. The CDR3 length is 17 residues. V was pared by 5 bases and J by 5 bases, with 10 bases of the junction left unmatched. The CDR3 spells CASSAQRLAGGPETQYF. Written as DNA, the CDR3 is TGTGCCAGCAGCGCACAAAGACTAGCGGGGGGGCCTGAGACCCAGTACTTC.

This chain links TRBV27 with TRBJ2-5; 10 bases map to TRBD1. The DNA end is more similar to TRBJ2-7, so the J call may be wrong. The CDR3 totals 15 residues. Looked up from germline, CDR1 is MNHEY and CDR2 is SMNVEV (reference sequence). CDR3: CASSSPTGGIYEQYF. The CDR3 coding sequence is TGTGCCAGCAGTTCCCCGACAGGGGGCATCTACGAGCAGTACTTC.

The V and J genes are TRBV30 and TRBJ1-1; D call uncertain. The V end lost 5 bases, the J end lost 3 bases, and 7 bases lay between the germline ends. The germline gives CDR1 GTSNPN, CDR2 SVGIG (reference sequence). The CDR3 totals 11 residues. The CDR3 loop is CAWGGDTEAFF. As DNA, the CDR3 is TGTGCCTGGGGAGGCGACACTGAAGCTTTCTTT.

The chain has TRBV27 and TRBJ2-3, with D maybe TRBD2 (6 bases). The CDR3 has 13 residues. Germline V gene sequence: CDR1 MNHEY, CDR2 SMNVEV (reference sequence). V lost 6 bases to trimming and J lost 0 bases, with 7 bases between them. The CDR3 spells CASRGTSTDTQYF. In nucleotides, the CDR3 is TGTGCCAGCAGGGGGACTAGCACAGATACGCAGTATTTT.

This clone showed up just once. V usage is TRBV19 and J usage is TRBJ2-1; no reliable D call. CDR3 size: 14 residues. From germline, CDR1 is LNHDA and CDR2 SQIVND (reference sequence). The V gene lost 7 bases and the J gene lost 0 bases, with 10 bases spanning the gap. CDR3 amino acids: CASMRSSSYNEQFF. The CDR3, as DNA: TGTGCCAGTATGAGGTCGAGCTCCTACAATGAGCAGTTCTTC.

V usage is TRBV5-1 and J usage is TRBJ1-1, with 9 nucleotides matching TRBD1. Germline CDR1 SGHRS, CDR2 YFSETQ. There are 16 residues in the CDR3. V gave up 0 bases and J gave up 2 bases; unmatched junction bases: 5. The CDR3 bases are TGCGCCAGCAGCTTGGCCCCACAGGGGGCCAACACTGAAGCTTTCTTT. Its protein product is CASSLAPQGANTEAFF.

The rearrangement links TRBV27 to TRBJ1-4; D gene ambiguous. The CDR3 runs 11 residues. Trimming shortened V by 3 bases and J by 12 bases, and 8 bases separated the two germline ends. CDR1 and CDR2 from the germline V gene are MNHEY and SMNVEV (reference sequence). The CDR3, as DNA: TGTGCCAGCAGTTTCGGCGGGGAACTGTTTTTT. Translated, it gives CASSFGGELFF.

The rearrangement uses TRBV10-3 and TRBJ2-5; D might be TRBD1 (6 bases). There are 15 residues in the CDR3. V lost 0 bases and J lost 5, with 13 bases in between. Germline V CDR1 and CDR2: ENHRY, SYGVKD. The CDR3 protein is CAISESWGRLETQYF. DNA of the CDR3: TGTGCCATCAGTGAGTCCTGGGGGCGCTTGGAGACCCAGTACTTC.

This chain joins TRBV6-5 and TRBJ1-2; D gene uncertain. This CDR3 has 12 residues. Germline loops: CDR1 MNHEY, CDR2 SVGAGI. The V gene lost 8 bases and the J gene lost 0 bases, with 7 bases spanning the gap. CDR3 DNA sequence: TGTGCCAGCCAAACTTCTAACTATGGCTACACCTTC. Translated, it gives CASQTSNYGYTF.

This clone was seen a few times. CDR3 bases: TGCGCCAGGGCGCCTCCAGGGGAAATAACCTACGAGCAGTACTTC. This codes for CARAPPGEITYEQYF. The chain employs TRBV5-1 and TRBJ2-7; possible D gene TRBD1, 6 bases. Trimming took 8 bases from V and 2 from J, leaving 20 bases between them. The CDR3 is 15 residues long. The germline CDR1 and CDR2 sequences are SGHRS and YFSETQ.

The V gene is TRBV19, the J gene TRBJ1-1; a weak D match, TRBD1 (5 bases). With 3 bases removed from V and 1 base from J, the gap between germline ends came to 12 bases. Germline assignment: CDR1 LNHDA and CDR2 SQIVND (reference sequence). The CDR3 extends over 15 amino acids. CDR3 protein: CASSIRRRENTEAFF. CDR3 bases: TGTGCCAGTAGTATCCGTCGCAGGGAGAACACTGAAGCTTTCTTT.

In its sample, this clone was seen once. The rearrangement joins TRBV7-2 to TRBJ2-6; TRBD1 might be the D (6 bases). The germline gives CDR1 SGHTA, CDR2 FQGNSA. The CDR3 loop spans 16 amino acids. Trimming cost V 8 bases and J 2 bases, with 16 bases left between them. This chain's CDR3 is CASHFLQGPGANVLTF. CDR3 bases: TGTGCCAGCCATTTCTTACAGGGCCCTGGGGCCAACGTCCTGACTTTC.

The rearrangement uses TRBV5-4 and TRBJ2-2; 9 bases match TRBD2. Trimming cost V 5 bases and J 6 bases; bases outside gene matches: 5. This CDR3 has 14 residues. Germline CDR1 and CDR2: SGHNT and YYREEE (reference sequence). The CDR3 loop reads CASRFSGGSGELFF. For the CDR3, the DNA is TGTGCCAGCAGGTTTAGCGGGGGTTCCGGGGAGCTGTTTTTT.

This chain joins TRBV4-3 and TRBJ2-3, with TRBD2 as a possible D gene (6 bases). Germline values: CDR1 LGHNA, CDR2 YSLEER. CDR3 length: 17 amino acids. V was cut by 1 base and J by 4 bases, with 18 bases left in between. This CDR3 reads CASSQGAPGLRADTQYF. The CDR3 DNA is TGCGCCAGCAGCCAAGGGGCTCCGGGACTGAGGGCAGATACGCAGTATTTT.

The chain uses TRBV7-9 and TRBJ1-2; 7 positions agree with TRBD1. Per the germline V gene, CDR1 is SEHNR and CDR2 is FQNEAQ (reference sequence). The J segment lost 4 bases and the V segment lost 5 bases, leaving 4 bases of the junction unmatched. The CDR3 consists of 13 residues. For the CDR3, the DNA is TGTGCCAGCAGCCGGACAGGCCCCTATGGCTACACCTTC. Residues: CASSRTGPYGYTF.

This clone was observed a single time. The chain carries TRBV4-1 and TRBJ1-2, with a tentative D call TRBD1 (5 bases). The germline V and J ends were trimmed by 3 bases and 2 bases, with 13 bases remaining between them. The germline CDR1 and CDR2 sequences are MGHRA and YSYEKL. CDR3 length: 15 amino acids. The CDR3 DNA reads as TGCGCCAGCAGCCAGACCACAGGAGCGAACTATGGCTACACCTTC. It yields the protein CASSQTTGANYGYTF.

The V and J genes are TRBV27 and TRBJ2-7, with 7 nucleotides matching TRBD2. The length of the CDR3 is 15 residues. Germline trimming cut 1 base from V and 0 bases from J; bases unmatched to any gene: 3. CDR1 is MNHEY, CDR2 SMNVEV, per germline (reference sequence). The CDR3 is CASSLYGGGSYEQYF. The CDR3 nucleotides read TGTGCCAGCAGTTTATATGGCGGGGGCTCCTACGAGCAGTACTTC.

The chain couples TRBV19 to TRBJ2-1; 15 bases fit TRBD2. Trimming cost V 4 bases and J 1 base; bases outside gene matches: 5. This CDR3 has 18 residues. The germline CDR1 and CDR2 sequences are LNHDA and SQIVND (reference sequence). The CDR3 coding sequence is TGTGCCAGTAGTAGAGGACTAGCGGGAGGGGGGTCCTACAATGAGCAGTTCTTC. This gives the protein CASSRGLAGGGSYNEQFF.

This clone was detected once. The V and J genes are TRBV28 and TRBJ2-1; TRBD2 agrees at 10 bases. The CDR3 length is 17 residues. Looked up from germline, CDR1 is MDHEN and CDR2 is SYDVKM. The J segment lost 5 bases and the V segment lost 2 bases, leaving 9 bases of the junction unmatched. CDR3 DNA sequence: TGTGCCAGCAGTTTAAATCAGCGGGAGGGAGGGAACAATGAGCAGTTCTTC. As protein: CASSLNQREGGNNEQFF.

In this sample, this clone turned up once. The rearrangement uses TRBV7-2 and TRBJ1-2; perhaps TRBD1 as D (6 bases). V dropped 5 bases and J dropped 5 bases, with 21 bases sitting between them. Per the germline V gene, CDR1 is SGHTA and CDR2 is FQGNSA. This CDR3 has 16 amino acids. The CDR3 reads CASSITRGAGEYGYTF. The CDR3 DNA is TGTGCCAGCAGCATAACCCGAGGGGCAGGGGAATATGGCTACACCTTC. The complete variable domain, with remaining parts taken from reference TRBV7-2 and TRBJ1-2, reads GAGVSQSPSNKVTEKGKDVELRCDPISGHTALYWYRQSLGQGLEFLIYFQGNSAPDKSGLPSDRFSAERTGGSVSTLTIQRTQQEDSAVYLCASSITRGAGEYGYTFGSGTRLTVV.

This clone was seen once. J is TRBJ2-7 and V is TRBV11-1, with a possible D match to TRBD1 (6 bases). V was trimmed by 6 bases and J by 1 base, leaving 13 bases between them. In germline, CDR1 is SGHAT, CDR2 FQDESV (reference sequence). CDR3 length: 14 residues. CDR3 in amino acids: CASRLNQGSYEQYF. CDR3 in DNA: TGTGCCAGCAGATTAAATCAGGGGTCCTACGAGCAGTACTTC.

The V call is TRBV5-5, the J call TRBJ1-1, with 7 nucleotides matching TRBD1. The CDR3 runs 15 residues. Germline V lookup: CDR1 SGHKS, CDR2 YYEKEE (reference sequence). V gave up 3 bases and J gave up 4 bases; unmatched junction bases: 9. CDR3 protein: CASSSDRVTITEAFF. DNA for the CDR3: TGTGCCAGCAGCTCTGACAGGGTGACGATCACTGAAGCTTTCTTT.

In this sample, this clone turned up a few times. The gene calls are TRBV28 and TRBJ2-7; D is unclear. V was trimmed by 5 bases and J by 2 bases, leaving 4 bases between them. The CDR3 runs to 11 residues. Germline V gives CDR1 MDHEN, CDR2 SYDVKM. CDR3 loop: CASSVTYEQYF. DNA for the CDR3: TGTGCCAGCAGTGTTACCTACGAGCAGTACTTC.

The rearrangement joins TRBV1 to TRBJ1-5. TRBV1 represents a pseudogene. This CDR3 is built from 13 residues. Here the CDR3 reads CTSSQGRDQPQHF. CDR3 sequence (DNA): TGCACCAGCAGCCAAGGGAGGGATCAGCCCCAGCATTTT.

The V and J genes are TRBV30 and TRBJ2-7; D not certain. Germline V gives CDR1 GTSNPN, CDR2 SVGIG (reference sequence). Trimming stripped 4 bases from V and 0 bases from J, with 13 bases between. The CDR3 runs 14 residues. The CDR3 bases are TGTGCCTGGACGGCTCGGGTTTCCTCCTACGAGCAGTACTTC. Its protein product is CAWTARVSSYEQYF.

The genes are TRBV7-9 and TRBJ1-5; D not resolved. The CDR3 length is 14 residues. Germline V gives CDR1 SEHNR, CDR2 FQNEAQ (reference sequence). Trimming took off 4 bases at V and 0 bases at J, with 7 bases between the two ends. CDR3: CASSSLNSNQPQHF. The CDR3 region has the DNA TGTGCCAGCAGCTCCCTTAATAGCAATCAGCCCCAGCATTTT.